This entry describes one T cell receptor (beta chain). The source of the sample is a study of blood T cell repertoires in COVID-19. Study context: The United States, Italy and Spain were the sources of the acute and convalescent COVID-19 samples. T cells, B-cell-depleted T cells, or PBMCs provided the cDNA or gDNA that served as material.

Original data processing: Using reference gene primer amplification, nucleated cell counts were estimated. The table came from immunoSEQ multiplex PCR; TCRdb's copy has only in-frame clones and leaves some out. V, J and clone size are those of that table, while D and trimming were read from the DNA. The sample comprises about 140,000 clones, roughly four fifths of which are singletons, and under 5% rests with the top ten. V lost 1 base and J lost 10, with 7 bases in between. The germline V gene has CDR1 PRHDT and CDR2 FYEKMQ (reference sequence). This CDR3 has 11 amino acids. Sequencing input: peripheral blood. The sequence was collected from a woman aged 55 to 70 with acute or convalescent COVID-19. The chain combines TRBV13 with TRBJ1-1; a weak D match, TRBD1 (6 bases). CDR3 residues: CASSLVGGAFF. In nucleotides, the CDR3 is TGTGCCAGCAGCTTAGTAGGGGGAGCTTTCTTT.